This TCR beta chain stems from a study of shared clonotypes between healthy human individuals (dated by TCRdb to about 2020). General notes on the study: A few men and a couple of women, aged 18 to 49 years, made up the cohort. For each donor, three plates each were used for CD4 naive and CD4 memory, two plates were used for CD8 naive, and one plate was used for CD8 memory. To increase sequencing depth and limit assay-specific biases, different laboratories used diverse techniques to prepare libraries and sequence TCR repertoires. Per donor, leukapheresis produced somewhere between about 0.9 and 9.5 billion PBMCs. To estimate repertoire size and how much clonotype sharing occurs between individuals, the study deeply sequenced the blood TCR repertoires of about five healthy adults.

CD8 naive samples consisted of CD45RO-negative cells that were positively selected for CCR7, yielding a CD45RA+CCR7+ population without TemRA cells. Donors were healthy HIV-negative adults with no recently reported acute infections or vaccinations. Only Caucasian adults living in Nashville, Tennessee, USA were represented among the donors. After blood collection by leukapheresis, PBMCs were isolated using Ficoll-Histopaque density gradient centrifugation and then cryopreserved in the vapor phase of liquid nitrogen. Purity and quantity of every magnetically sorted T cell population were checked by analytical flow cytometry. Genomic DNA was isolated from each sorted fraction and quantified by UV absorbance on a Nanodrop 2000c. Using the deep immunoSEQ assay, TCR CDR3 regions were amplified from genomic DNA by multiplex PCR. For each cell subset, the extracted genomic DNA was distributed evenly across all wells of several immunoSEQ 96-well plates, and each plate served as one replicate. For sorted subsets, 200 ng of genomic DNA, equivalent to some 30,000 T cell genomes, went into each replicate PCR. The purified libraries were quantified using a Qubit 3.0 fluorometer, sized with a Bioanalyzer 2100, and then quantified again using the KAPA Library Quantification kit. Every immunoSEQ 96-well plate was sequenced on a separate single-read 150-cycle Illumina NextSeq 550 flow cell. Per the authors' processing: The immunoSEQ output contained only junctional sequences without quality scores, so filtering could not match that applied to full-length reads. Sequences were annotated with PyIR, a Python wrapper for IgBLAST v1.9, using IMGT germline references to assign V/J genes and CDR3. Reads with weak V/J assignments (E-value above 1e-6), missing CDR3, stop codons, out-of-frame junctions, or ambiguous translated residues were removed. V3J clonotypes were defined as sequences sharing the same inferred V gene, J gene, and CDR3 amino acid sequence. Percentage overlap between repertoires was calculated by dividing the number of shared unique clonotypes by the size of the smaller repertoire. Repertoire richness was assessed with RTK rarefaction, the Chao1 estimator, and Recon v2.1 estimates of unobserved clonotypes. Generation probabilities for all TCRbeta clonotypes obtained by the gDNA method from a handful of donors were computed using OLGA. This immuneACCESS table, as held by TCRdb, lists in-frame sequences with V and J called but not all clones. Of the missing ones, under half trace to an unresolved V gene in checked studies; the others have no known cause. Clone size and the V and J calls come from that table; the DNA yielded D and trimming. The sample contains approximately 810,000 clones, about 91% of them found a single time. The top ten clonotypes cover around 24% of the sample.

Study-wide findings and limitations: Compared with non-shared clonotypes, clonotypes shared by all four sorted-subset donors had higher generation probabilities. When a few donors were compared, the shared fraction of clonotypes was 5% to 6.5% for naive CD4, over 3% for naive CD8, more than 2% for memory CD4, and around 0.37% for memory CD8. Pairwise subsampling led to the expectation that sequencing depth would affect the degree of clonotype sharing among donors. Even with the large sequencing depth, rarefaction of the sorted-subset datasets indicated that sequencing was incomplete. Estimated clonotype richness was generally larger for naive than for memory subsets. Only blood was sampled, and tissue TCR repertoires likely differ from those in blood. The small number of donors limited the genetic and exposure-history diversity represented.

Concerning this clone: What this receptor recognizes is not known. The input lacks base qualities; no much larger clone sits a single base away.

The CDR3 covers 14 residues, taking in both the cysteine and the phenylalanine. Of all the DNA, just the CDR3 is kept, 42 bases in frame from base 1. Relative to germline, V is 5 bases shorter and J is 3 bases shorter, with 12 bases between their ends. Looking up the germline V gene yields CDR1 MDHEN and CDR2 SYDVKM. The chain is assembled from TRBV28 and TRBJ2-3; the D gene is perhaps TRBD1, from 6 matching bases. The receptor was derived from a man aged 25-40 years in good health. The sample comprised naive CD8+ T cells sorted from blood. This specimen's cell subset or site label, interpreted: CD45RA+CCR7+. The CDR3 protein is CASSPWGRTDTQYF. The DNA sequence is given as TGTGCCAGCAGTCCGTGGGGGCGGACAGATACGCAGTATTTT.